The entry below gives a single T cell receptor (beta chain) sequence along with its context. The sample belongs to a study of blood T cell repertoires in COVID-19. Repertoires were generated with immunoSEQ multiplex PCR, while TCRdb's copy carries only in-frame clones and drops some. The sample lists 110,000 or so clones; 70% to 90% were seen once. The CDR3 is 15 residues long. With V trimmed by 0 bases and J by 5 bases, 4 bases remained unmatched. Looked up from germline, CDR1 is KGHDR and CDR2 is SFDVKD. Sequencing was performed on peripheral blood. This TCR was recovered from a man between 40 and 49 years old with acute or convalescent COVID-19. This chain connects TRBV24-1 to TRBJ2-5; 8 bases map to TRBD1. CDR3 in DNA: TGTGCCACCAGTGATTTGCGGGACAGGAGGGAGACCCAGTACTTC. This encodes CATSDLRDRRETQYF.